The clone carrying this TCR beta chain has a single count. Its antigen is unidentified. The sample contains more than one DNA sequence encoding this CDR3. Separate from the approximately 700-subject first cohort was the approximately 130-subject validation cohort, to which the donors belonged. The entry originates in a study of cytomegalovirus exposure and HLA in healthy donors. About the study: A subsequent analysis stated that the 100 to 150 validation repertoires were run on the same platform as the approximately 700 first-cohort repertoires. Study-wide findings and caveats: The listing of 150 to 200 TCR beta chains classed them as cytomegalovirus-associated.

Method: immunoSEQ multiplex PCR; TCRdb's copy keeps in-frame clones and lacks some. This sample has about 360,000 clones, with approximately 90% found just once. The CDR3 totals 15 residues. V was clipped by 1 base and J by 0 bases, with 7 bases between them. Germline lookup yields CDR1 MNHEY and CDR2 SMNVEV (reference sequence). The sequenced sample was PBMCs. J is TRBJ2-1 and V is TRBV27; D not certain. The clonotype comes from a young woman in good health and CMV-seronegative. The DNA of the CDR3 is TGTGCCAGCAGTTTATACCGGAGCTCCTACAATGAGCAGTTCTTC. Translating it yields CASSLYRSSYNEQFF.